The present T cell receptor (beta chain) was sequenced within a study of a mutant IDH1 vaccine in newly diagnosed glioma. Study background: The sex distribution of treated patients was about 60% male and roughly 38% female, with a mean age of roughly 40 years. Patients' prior therapy spanned radiotherapy, temozolomide, or both; most underwent both.

With regard to this clone: Its antigen is unidentified.

Using immunoSEQ multiplex PCR, the repertoire was profiled, and TCRdb retains in-frame clones only, with some absent. The sample consists of about 60,000 clones, 84% of them appearing once. Indicated time point: week 11, during vaccination. Vaccine doses each comprised 300 ug of mutant IDH1 20-mer peptide, with topical imiquimod. The astrocytomas were IDH1-mutant, ATRX-negative, and WHO grade 3 or 4. CDR1 and CDR2 (germline): MDHEN, SYDVKM. The CDR3 is 14 amino acids. V was pared by 6 bases and J by 5 bases, with 13 bases between. This sequence originates from a man between 25 and 39 years old with glioma. The genes are TRBV28 and TRBJ2-2; possibly TRBD1 for D (6 bases). The sequencing used PBMCs, collected from a glioma patient whose treatment included an IDH1 peptide vaccine. The CDR3 coding sequence is TGTGCCAGCAGGATCAGGGGAAGAACCGGGGAGCTGTTTTTT. This translates into CASRIRGRTGELFF.